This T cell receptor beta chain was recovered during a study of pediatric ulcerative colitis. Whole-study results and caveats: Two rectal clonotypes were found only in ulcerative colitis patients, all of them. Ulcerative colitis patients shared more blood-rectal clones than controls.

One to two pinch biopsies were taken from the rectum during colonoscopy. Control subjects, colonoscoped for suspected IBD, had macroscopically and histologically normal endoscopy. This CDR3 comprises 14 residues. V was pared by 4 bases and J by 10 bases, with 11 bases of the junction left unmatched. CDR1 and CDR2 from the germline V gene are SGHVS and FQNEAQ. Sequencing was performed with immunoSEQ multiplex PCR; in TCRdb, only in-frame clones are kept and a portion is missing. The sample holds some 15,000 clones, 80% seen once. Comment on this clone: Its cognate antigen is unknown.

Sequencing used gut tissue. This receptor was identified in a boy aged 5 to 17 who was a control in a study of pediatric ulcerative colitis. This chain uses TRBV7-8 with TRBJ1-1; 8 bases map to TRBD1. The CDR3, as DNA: TGTGCCAGCAGCTCAATAGGGACAGGCACTAGAGCTTTCTTT. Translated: CASSSIGTGTRAFF.